This T cell receptor beta chain originates from a study of blood T cell repertoires in COVID-19. In germline, CDR1 is SGHDT, CDR2 YYEEEE. Between the trimmed V and J ends, which lost 1 base and 1 base, there was a span of 24 bases. The CDR3 loop spans 19 amino acids. Profiled with immunoSEQ multiplex PCR; TCRdb holds only in-frame clones, not every one. This sample has around 300,000 clones, with more than 75% found just once. Sequencing was done on a sample of PBMCs or T cells enriched from blood (not recorded which). The clonotype comes from a woman aged 25 to 39 who had recovered from COVID-19. This chain links TRBV5-6 with TRBJ2-7, with a weak D call TRBD1 (5 bases). CDR3: CASSLYVKTGRGESYEQYF. The DNA for the CDR3 is TGTGCCAGCAGCTTGTATGTAAAAACAGGCAGAGGTGAGTCCTACGAGCAGTACTTC.